This T cell receptor (beta chain) was found in a study of sequential checkpoint blockade in melanoma. The table came from immunoSEQ multiplex PCR; TCRdb's copy has only in-frame clones and leaves some out. The table lists 15,000 to 20,000 clones, around 70% of them singletons. The ends lost 0 bases at V and 5 bases at J; junction bases unmatched: 12. This CDR3 is 19 amino acids long. CDR1 SGHAT and CDR2 FQDESV come from the germline V gene (reference sequence). Treatment of the sample: randomized to nivolumab then ipilimumab (arm A) or the reverse (arm B). Live CD3+CD8+ CD19− CD56− cells were sorted from PBMCs.

This chain joins TRBV11-1 and TRBJ2-7; 14 bases are shared with TRBD2. The receptor was derived from a human donor with melanoma. The source material was CD8+ T cells sorted from blood (inferred from file names), sampled from a patient given nivolumab and ipilimumab in sequence. CDR3 coding DNA: TGTGCCAGCAGCTTAGCGGTGACTAGCGGGAGGGCCCTCTGGAACGAGCAGTACTTC. The encoded protein is CASSLAVTSGRALWNEQYF.